This T cell receptor beta chain was obtained from a study of blood T cell repertoires in COVID-19. Sequencing used immunoSEQ multiplex PCR; TCRdb keeps in-frame clones, though not all of them. This sample has 100,000 to 150,000 clones, with about 83% found just once. The CDR3 is 15 amino acids. V gave up 4 bases and J gave up 1 base, with 13 bases separating them. Per germline, CDR1 SGHDT and CDR2 YYEEEE. The receptor's source is an elderly man with active or convalescent COVID-19. The sequenced sample consisted of peripheral blood. This chain joins TRBV5-6 and TRBJ2-3; maybe TRBD1 (5 bases). The CDR3 DNA is TGTGCCAGCAGCCCGGCTAGGGGCCGCACAGATACGCAGTATTTT. It encodes CASSPARGRTDTQYF.